This TCR beta chain emerged from a study of T-cell reconstitution after alpha-beta-depleted transplantation in children. This clonotype was observed a single time. The target antigen is unknown. A library of TCRbeta sequences, prepared with unique molecular identifiers, was generated. TCRdb reprocessed the PCR reads via MiXCR and lists one record per CDR3 protein. Among 530,000 or so distinct CDR3 sequences, 20% to 30% were seen once, and the ten largest hold around a third. Study results and caveats: Several hundred graft clones that had expanded were reportedly the source of alpha-beta T cells about two months after transplant. It was surviving recipient T cells and thymic progenitors that gave some patients high TCRbeta diversity at day 60. A year post-transplant, T-cell counts and diversity derived mostly from newly produced T cells.

The sequencing here drew on PBMCs, taken before TCRalphabeta/CD19-depleted stem cell transplant. The sequence came from a boy in the first two years of life with Wiskott-Aldrich syndrome, due to receive a stem cell transplant.

This CDR3 is CASSFVLAGRGNEQFF. CDR3 sequence (DNA): TGTGCCAGCAGCTTCGTTTTAGCGGGAAGGGGGAATGAGCAGTTCTTC. This sequence joins TRBV5-5 and TRBJ2-1; the match to TRBD2 covers 8 bases. Per germline, CDR1 SGHKS and CDR2 YYEKEE (reference sequence). The V and J ends lost 2 bases and 7 bases, in that order; junction bases with no gene match: 11. The CDR3 loop spans 16 amino acids.